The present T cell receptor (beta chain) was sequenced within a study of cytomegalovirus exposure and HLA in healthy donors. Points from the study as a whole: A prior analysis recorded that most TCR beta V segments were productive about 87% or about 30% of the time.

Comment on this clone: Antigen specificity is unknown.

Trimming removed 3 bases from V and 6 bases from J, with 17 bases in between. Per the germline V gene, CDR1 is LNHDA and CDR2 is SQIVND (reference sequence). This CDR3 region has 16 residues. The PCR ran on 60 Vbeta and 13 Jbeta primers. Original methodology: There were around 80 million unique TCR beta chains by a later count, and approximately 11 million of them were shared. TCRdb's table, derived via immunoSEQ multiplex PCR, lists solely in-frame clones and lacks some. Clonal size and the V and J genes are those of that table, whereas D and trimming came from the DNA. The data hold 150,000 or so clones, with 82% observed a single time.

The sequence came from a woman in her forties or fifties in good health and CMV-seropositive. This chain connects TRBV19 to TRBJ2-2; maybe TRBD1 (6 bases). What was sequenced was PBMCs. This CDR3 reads CASSIRRTVGPGELFF. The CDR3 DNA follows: TGTGCCAGTAGTATCCGTAGGACAGTGGGACCCGGGGAGCTGTTTTTT.